These 14 T cell receptor beta chains originate from one sample sequenced in a study of T cells in Graves' hyperthyroidism and ophthalmopathy. Amplification yielded TCR beta CDR3 regions, with RNA transcripts as the source. Researchers ran a first-round RT-PCR on the TCR CDR3 using the HTBI primer set. TCRdb re-analysed the multiplex PCR reads in MiXCR, keeping a single row per CDR3 protein. The table shows about 320,000 distinct CDR3 sequences, with roughly 17% occurring only once. Sequencing was done on a sample of blood. The receptors were gathered from a man aged 25-45 years with Graves' hyperthyroidism.

There are a few counts of this clonotype. The rearrangement uses TRBV14 and TRBJ2-1; tentatively, D is TRBD2 (5 bases). CDR1 and CDR2 from the germline V gene are SGHDN and FVKESK. Trimming cost V 5 bases and J 0 bases, with 11 bases left between them. The CDR3 has 15 amino acids. Here the CDR3 DNA reads TGTGCCAGCAGCAGAGGGAGCAGCTCCTACAATGAGCAGTTCTTC. This gives the protein CASSRGSSSYNEQFF. The full variable domain, completed using reference TRBV14 and TRBJ2-1, is EAGVTQFPSHSVIEKGQTVTLRCDPISGHDNLYWYRRVMGKEIKFLLHFVKESKQDESGMPNNRFLAERTGGTYSTLKVQPAELEDSGVYFCASSRGSSSYNEQFFGPGTRLTVL.

CDR3 amino acids: CASSSRLVGSYNEQFF. CDR3 in DNA: TGTGCCAGCAGCTCCAGACTAGTGGGCTCCTACAATGAGCAGTTCTTC. V usage is TRBV7-9 and J usage is TRBJ2-1, with D perhaps TRBD2 (6 bases). Per the germline V gene, CDR1 is SEHNR and CDR2 is FQNEAQ (reference sequence). The CDR3 totals 16 residues. V shed 4 bases and J shed 0 bases, with 13 bases lying between them.

This clonotype was seen more than once but under ten times. V is TRBV7-9 and J is TRBJ1-2; D unresolved. The CDR3 has 12 amino acids. Trimming cost V 6 bases and J 8 bases, with 13 bases left between them. CDR1 and CDR2 from the germline V gene are SEHNR and FQNEAQ (reference sequence). The CDR3 DNA follows: TGTGCCAGCAGTCGACTCTGGTTGGGCTACACCTTC. Its protein is CASSRLWLGYTF.

This clonotype came up many times. This chain connects TRBV20-1 to TRBJ2-3, with 8 bases lining up with TRBD2. V shed 1 base, J shed 1 base, and the junction held 4 bases outside the gene matches. The CDR3 is 15 amino acids. Germline loops: CDR1 DFQATT, CDR2 SNEGSKA (reference sequence). The CDR3 is CSARVRAGGTDTQYF. The CDR3 bases are TGCAGTGCTAGAGTGCGAGCGGGAGGCACAGATACGCAGTATTTT.

This clonotype was observed a few times. The chain couples TRBV19 to TRBJ2-3, with a weak D call TRBD2 (5 bases). The germline V and J ends were trimmed by 4 bases and 4 bases, with 6 bases remaining between them. The CDR3 consists of 12 residues. Germline loops: CDR1 LNHDA, CDR2 SQIVND (reference sequence). The CDR3 spells CASSRTPDTQYF. CDR3 bases: TGTGCCAGTAGTAGGACTCCAGATACGCAGTATTTT.

This clonotype was observed at least ten times. V and J are TRBV4-1 and TRBJ2-7; TRBD2 is a possible D gene (5 bases). Germline-derived CDR1 and CDR2 are MGHRA and YSYEKL. The CDR3 is 13 amino acids. V shed 3 bases and J shed 6 bases, with 12 bases lying between them. For the CDR3, the DNA is TGCGCCAGCAGCCAGTTCGGGGAACGCGAGCAGTACTTC. This gives the protein CASSQFGEREQYF.

Remarks on this clonotype: A clone one base away is much larger, so this may be a read error. This rearrangement joins TRBV5-1 to TRBJ1-5; perhaps TRBD1 as D (5 bases). Germline V gives CDR1 SGHRS, CDR2 YFSETQ. This CDR3 contains 14 residues. DNA for the CDR3: TGCGCCAGCAGCTTGGGGGGGAGCGATCAGCCCCTGCATTTT. Encoded protein: CASSLGGSDQPLHF. The complete variable domain, with remaining parts taken from reference TRBV5-1 and TRBJ1-5, reads KAGVTQTPRYLIKTRGQQVTLSCSPISGHRSVSWYQQTPGQGLQFLFEYFSETQRNKGNFPGRFSGRQFSNSRSEMNVSTLELGDSALYLCASSLGGSDQPLHFGDGTRLSIL.

This clonotype was detected many times. Compared with germline, one end of the junction differs, possibly owing to a read error. The V gene is TRBV5-1, the J gene TRBJ2-1; TRBD2 aligns across 10 bases. The CDR3 spans 15 residues. The V gene's germline CDR1 is SGHRS and CDR2 YFSETQ. The CDR3 DNA sequence: TGTGCCAGCAGCTTAGGACTAGCGGACTACAATGAGCAGTTCTTC. Its translation is CASSLGLADYNEQFF.

To note about this clonotype: Given a much more abundant clone one base away, this may be a read error. The J gene is TRBJ2-5, the V gene TRBV27, with 7 bases matching TRBD2. The germline V gene has CDR1 MNHEY and CDR2 SMNVEV (reference sequence). The CDR3 consists of 15 residues. CDR3 bases: TGTGCCAGCAGGAGGTCGCGGGGGTTCCAAGAGACCCAGCACTTC. It specifies CASRRSRGFQETQHF.

This clonotype was observed many times. The chain links TRBV12-3 or TRBV12-4 to TRBJ2-1; D is unresolved. The V and J ends lost 2 bases and 2 bases respectively, with 10 bases between them. The CDR3 sequence is 15 residues long. The CDR3: CASSLIEQTYNEQFF. CDR3 nucleotides: TGTGCCAGCAGTTTAATCGAGCAGACCTACAATGAGCAGTTCTTC.

This clonotype was detected ten times or more. The rearrangement uses TRBV28 and TRBJ2-5, with TRBD1 matching over 10 bases. Unmatched junction bases numbered 6, after V lost 1 base and J lost 4 bases. In germline, CDR1 is MDHEN, CDR2 SYDVKM. The CDR3 extends over 16 amino acids. The CDR3 region is CASSLLRTGGLETQYF. The CDR3 DNA reads as TGTGCCAGCAGTTTATTACGGACAGGGGGGTTAGAGACCCAGTACTTC.

This clonotype has ten or more counts. The genes are TRBV28 and TRBJ2-7; tentatively, D is TRBD1 (5 bases). From germline, CDR1 is MDHEN and CDR2 SYDVKM. The V gene lost 7 bases and the J gene lost 4 bases, with 14 bases spanning the gap. CDR3 length: 13 amino acids. The CDR3 sequence is CASTNPRGYEQYF. CDR3 sequence (DNA): TGTGCCAGCACCAATCCAAGGGGATACGAGCAGTACTTC.

As to this clonotype: This may come from a read error, since a much larger clone is one base off. The V call is TRBV3-1, the J call TRBJ1-6, with D possibly being TRBD1 (6 bases). Germline loops: CDR1 LGHDT, CDR2 YNNKEL (reference sequence). V was trimmed by 0 bases and J by 8 bases, leaving 8 bases between them. The CDR3 covers 14 residues. Written as DNA, the CDR3 is TGTGCCAGCAGCCAAGAGACAGGCGATTCACCCCTCCACTTT. Its translation: CASSQETGDSPLHF.

This sequence joins TRBV30 and TRBJ1-4; TRBD1 matches 10 bases. The CDR3 spans 14 residues. CDR1 and CDR2 (germline): GTSNPN, SVGIG (reference sequence). Losses at the gene ends were 3 bases for V and 10 bases for J; bases not matched to a gene: 8. The CDR3 loop is CAWSAGTGAGKLFF. The CDR3 nucleotides are TGTGCCTGGAGCGCCGGGACAGGGGCGGGAAAACTGTTTTTT.